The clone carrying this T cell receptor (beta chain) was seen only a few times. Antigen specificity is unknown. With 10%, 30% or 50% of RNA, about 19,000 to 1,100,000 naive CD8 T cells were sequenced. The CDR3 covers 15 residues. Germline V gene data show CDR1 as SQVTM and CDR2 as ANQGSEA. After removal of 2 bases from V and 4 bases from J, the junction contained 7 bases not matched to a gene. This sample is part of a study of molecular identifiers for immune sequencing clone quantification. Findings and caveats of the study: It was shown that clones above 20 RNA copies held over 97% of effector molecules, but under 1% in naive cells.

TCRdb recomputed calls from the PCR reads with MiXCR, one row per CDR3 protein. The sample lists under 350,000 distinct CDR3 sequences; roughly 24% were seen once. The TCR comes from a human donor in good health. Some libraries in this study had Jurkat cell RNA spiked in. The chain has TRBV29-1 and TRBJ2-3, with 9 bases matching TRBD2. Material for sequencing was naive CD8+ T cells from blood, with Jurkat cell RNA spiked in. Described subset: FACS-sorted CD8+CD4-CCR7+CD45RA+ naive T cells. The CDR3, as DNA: TGCAGCGTTGAACCCACGGCTAGCGGGGCAGATACGCAGTATTTT. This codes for CSVEPTASGADTQYF.